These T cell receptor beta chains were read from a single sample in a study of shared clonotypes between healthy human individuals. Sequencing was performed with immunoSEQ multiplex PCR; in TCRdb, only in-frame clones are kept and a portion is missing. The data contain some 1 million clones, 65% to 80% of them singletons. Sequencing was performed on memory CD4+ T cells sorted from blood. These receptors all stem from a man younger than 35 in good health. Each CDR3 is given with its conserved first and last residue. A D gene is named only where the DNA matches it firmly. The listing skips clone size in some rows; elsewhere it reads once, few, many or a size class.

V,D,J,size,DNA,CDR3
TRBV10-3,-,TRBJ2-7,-,TGTGCCATCAGTGGGGTAGCCGGTACCTACGAGCAGTACTTC,CAISGVAGTYEQYF
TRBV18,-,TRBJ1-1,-,TGTGCCAGCTCACCTTACTTAGGGACTGAAGCTTTCTTT,CASSPYLGTEAFF
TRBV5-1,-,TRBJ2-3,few,TGCGCCAGCAGCTTGGAGGTAATCCCAGATACGCAGTATTTT,CASSLEVIPDTQYF
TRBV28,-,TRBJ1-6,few,TGTGCCAGCACCCGAGTTGGGCAGGGGTATAATTCACCCCTCCACTTT,CASTRVGQGYNSPLHF
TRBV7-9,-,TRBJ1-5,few,TGTGCCAGCAGTCAGGGAAATAGCAATCAGCCCCAGCATTTT,CASSQGNSNQPQHF
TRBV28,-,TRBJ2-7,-,TGTGCCAGCATGGTGGGGAGAGACTACGAGCAGTACTTC,CASMVGRDYEQYF
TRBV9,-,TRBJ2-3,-,TGTGCCAGCAGCGCCGGGGGACCTAGCACAGATACGCAGTATTTT,CASSAGGPSTDTQYF
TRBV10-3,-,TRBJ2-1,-,TGTGCCACCTCTCCTCGAGACGAGCAGTTCTTC,CATSPRDEQFF
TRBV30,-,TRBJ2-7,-,TGTGCCTGGAATCCGACAGGAACCTACGAGCAGTACTTC,CAWNPTGTYEQYF
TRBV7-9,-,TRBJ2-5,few,TGTGCCAGCAGCTTAGGCCCCGCCGGGGAGACCCAGTACTTC,CASSLGPAGETQYF
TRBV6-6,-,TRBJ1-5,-,TGTGCCAGCTGTAGAGAAGGGGGGGCGATTCAGCCCCAGCATTTT,CASCREGGAIQPQHF
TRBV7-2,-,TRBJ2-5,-,TGTGCCAGCAGCTTACGAGCAGAGACCCAGTACTTC,CASSLRAETQYF
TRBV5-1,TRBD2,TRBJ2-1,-,TGCGCCAGCAGCCTAAGGGACTCTCCGGGACTAGCGGGAGGGACATATACCCGACAGAATGAGCAGTTCTTC,CASSLRDSPGLAGGTYTRQNEQFF
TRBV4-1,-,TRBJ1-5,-,TGCGCCAGCAGCCAAGTTGGGCGGATGGGCAATCAGCCCCAGCATTTT,CASSQVGRMGNQPQHF
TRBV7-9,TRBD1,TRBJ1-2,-,TGTGCCAGCAGCCTTGGACAGGCGACCTATGGCTACACCTTC,CASSLGQATYGYTF
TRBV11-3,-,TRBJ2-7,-,TGTGCCAGCAGCTTAGTCGCGGGGGCCGAGCAGTACTTC,CASSLVAGAEQYF
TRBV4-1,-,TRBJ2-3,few,TGCGCCAGCAGTCCAGGGGGGACTACCACAGATACGCAGTATTTT,CASSPGGTTTDTQYF
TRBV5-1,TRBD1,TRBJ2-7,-,TGCGCCAGCAGCCGCTTGGACAGGGATGGGGAGCAGTACTTC,CASSRLDRDGEQYF
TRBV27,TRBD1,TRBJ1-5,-,TGTGCCAGCAAGGGACAGGGCCACCAGCCCCAGCATTTT,CASKGQGHQPQHF
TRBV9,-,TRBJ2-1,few,TGTGCCAGCTCCTCACTCTTGGGGGGGCCTATGAATGAGCAGTTCTTC,CASSSLLGGPMNEQFF
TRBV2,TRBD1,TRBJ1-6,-,TGTGCCAGCAGGGACCGTAGGGACAGGGATAATTCACCCCTCCACTTT,CASRDRRDRDNSPLHF
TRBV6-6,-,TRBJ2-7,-,TGTGCCAGCAGTACCCCAGGGTCGAGAGATTACGAGCAGTACTTC,CASSTPGSRDYEQYF
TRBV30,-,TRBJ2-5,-,TGTGCCTGGAGTCAAAGGCCGACTTCGGAGCAGTACTTC,CAWSQRPTSEQYF
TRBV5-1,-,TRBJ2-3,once,TGCGCCAGCAGCTTGGGACGGTCCAGCGGAACAATCAGGACAGATACGCAGTATTTT,CASSLGRSSGTIRTDTQYF
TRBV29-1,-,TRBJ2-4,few,TGCAGCGTTGATGGGGGAAAAAACATTCAGTACTTC,CSVDGGKNIQYF
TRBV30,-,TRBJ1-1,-,TGTGCCTGGAGTTCAAGGGGGAGGGACACTGAAGCTTTCTTT,CAWSSRGRDTEAFF
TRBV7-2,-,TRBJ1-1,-,TGTGCCAGCAGCTTACAGGGTTTGAGCACTGAAGCTTTCTTT,CASSLQGLSTEAFF
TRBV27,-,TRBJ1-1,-,TGTGCCAGCAGTGCCCGATACAGGGCGAACACTGAAGCTTTCTTT,CASSARYRANTEAFF
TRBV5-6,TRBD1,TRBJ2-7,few,TGTGCCAGCAGCTTGACAGGGGTCTACGAGCAGTACTTC,CASSLTGVYEQYF
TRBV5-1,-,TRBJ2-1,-,TGCGCCAGCAGGTTATTTACGGGGGATTCATCCTACAATGAGCAGTTCTTC,CASRLFTGDSSYNEQFF
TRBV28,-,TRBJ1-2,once,TGTGCCAGCAGTTTAAGCGGCCTCTATGGCTACACCTTC,CASSLSGLYGYTF
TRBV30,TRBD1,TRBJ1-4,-,TGTGCCTGGAGTTCCCCGGACAGGGGTGAAAAACTGTTTTTT,CAWSSPDRGEKLFF
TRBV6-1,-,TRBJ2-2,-,TGTGCCAGCAGTGTTACCGGGACACACGGGGAGCTGTTTTTT,CASSVTGTHGELFF
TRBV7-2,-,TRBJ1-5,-,TGTGCCAGCAGCTCCCGGGACGGACGCAATCAGCCCCAGCATTTT,CASSSRDGRNQPQHF
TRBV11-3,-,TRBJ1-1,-,TGTGCCAGCAGCTTGGGCGGGGGTCGGTACACTGAAGCTTTCTTT,CASSLGGGRYTEAFF
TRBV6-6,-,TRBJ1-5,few,TGTGCCACACTAAGGGACGCAGAACGCAATCAGCCCCAGCATTTT,CATLRDAERNQPQHF
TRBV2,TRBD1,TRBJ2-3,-,TGTGCCAGCAGTGCGGACAGGGGCACAGATACGCAGTATTTT,CASSADRGTDTQYF
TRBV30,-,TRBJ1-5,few,TGTGCCTGGAGTGGAACTGGTAGCAATCAGCCCCAGCATTTT,CAWSGTGSNQPQHF
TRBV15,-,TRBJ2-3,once,TGTGCCACCAGCATAAATAAGTGGGAGCATCCAGATACGCAGTATTTT,CATSINKWEHPDTQYF
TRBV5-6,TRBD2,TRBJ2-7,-,TGTGCCAGCCGCGGGACGGCTAGCGGGCGAAACCCCTACGAGCAGTACTTC,CASRGTASGRNPYEQYF
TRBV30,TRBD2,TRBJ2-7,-,TGTGCCTGGAGTTCGGGGGGGGCCAGCTCCTACGAGCAGTACTTC,CAWSSGGASSYEQYF
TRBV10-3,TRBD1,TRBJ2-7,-,TGTGCCATCACCTCGACGGGACAGGGGATTCGCGAGCAGTACTTC,CAITSTGQGIREQYF
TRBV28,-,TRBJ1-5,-,TGTGCCAGCGGAGGGGGGGGGCCCAATCAGCCCCAGCATTTT,CASGGGGPNQPQHF
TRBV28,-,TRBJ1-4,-,TGTGCCAGCAGCGCGGGGGGGGAGGCCACTGGAAAACTGTTTTTT,CASSAGGEATGKLFF
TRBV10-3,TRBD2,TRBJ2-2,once,TGTGCCATCAGTGATCCGGGAGGGACGATCACCGGGGAGCTGTTTTTT,CAISDPGGTITGELFF
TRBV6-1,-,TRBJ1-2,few,TGTGCCAGCAGTGAAGGACAGCCCTATGGCTACACCTTC,CASSEGQPYGYTF
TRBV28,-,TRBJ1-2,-,TGTGCCAGCAGTTTGACGGGGAACTATGGCTACACCTTC,CASSLTGNYGYTF